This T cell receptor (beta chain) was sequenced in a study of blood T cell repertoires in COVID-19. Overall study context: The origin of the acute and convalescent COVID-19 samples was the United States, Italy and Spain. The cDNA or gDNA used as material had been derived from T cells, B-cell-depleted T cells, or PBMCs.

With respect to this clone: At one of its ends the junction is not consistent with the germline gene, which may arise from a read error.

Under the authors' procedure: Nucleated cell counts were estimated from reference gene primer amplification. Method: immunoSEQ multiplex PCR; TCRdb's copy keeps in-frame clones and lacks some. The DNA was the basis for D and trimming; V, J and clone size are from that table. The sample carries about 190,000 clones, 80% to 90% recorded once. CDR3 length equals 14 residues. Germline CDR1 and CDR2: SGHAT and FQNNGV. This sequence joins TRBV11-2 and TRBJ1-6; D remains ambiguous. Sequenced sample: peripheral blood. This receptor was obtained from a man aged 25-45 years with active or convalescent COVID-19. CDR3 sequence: CASSLDPANAPLHF. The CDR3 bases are TGTGCCAGCAGCTTAGATCCCGCTAATGCACCCCTCCACTTT. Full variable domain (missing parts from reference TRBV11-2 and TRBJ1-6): EAGVAQSPRYKIIEKRQSVAFWCNPISGHATLYWYQQILGQGPKLLIQFQNNGVVDDSQLPKDRFSAERLKGVDSTLKIQPAKLEDSAVYLCASSLDPANAPLHFGNGTRLTVT.